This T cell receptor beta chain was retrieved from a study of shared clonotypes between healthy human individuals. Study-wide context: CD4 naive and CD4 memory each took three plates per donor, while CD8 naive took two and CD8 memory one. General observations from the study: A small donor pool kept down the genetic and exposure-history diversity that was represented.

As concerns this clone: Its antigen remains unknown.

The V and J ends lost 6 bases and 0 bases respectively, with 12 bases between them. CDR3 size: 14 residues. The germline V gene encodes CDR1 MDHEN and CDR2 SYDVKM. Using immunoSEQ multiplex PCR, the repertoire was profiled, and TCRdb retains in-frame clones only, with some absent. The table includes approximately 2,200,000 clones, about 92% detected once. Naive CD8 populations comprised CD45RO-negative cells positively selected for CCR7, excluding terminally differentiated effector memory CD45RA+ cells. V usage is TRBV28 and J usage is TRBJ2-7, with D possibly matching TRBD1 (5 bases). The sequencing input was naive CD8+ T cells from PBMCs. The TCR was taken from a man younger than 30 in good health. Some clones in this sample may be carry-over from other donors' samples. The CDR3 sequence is CASRLGVSSYEQYF. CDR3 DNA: TGTGCCAGCAGGCTAGGGGTTAGCTCCTACGAGCAGTACTTC.